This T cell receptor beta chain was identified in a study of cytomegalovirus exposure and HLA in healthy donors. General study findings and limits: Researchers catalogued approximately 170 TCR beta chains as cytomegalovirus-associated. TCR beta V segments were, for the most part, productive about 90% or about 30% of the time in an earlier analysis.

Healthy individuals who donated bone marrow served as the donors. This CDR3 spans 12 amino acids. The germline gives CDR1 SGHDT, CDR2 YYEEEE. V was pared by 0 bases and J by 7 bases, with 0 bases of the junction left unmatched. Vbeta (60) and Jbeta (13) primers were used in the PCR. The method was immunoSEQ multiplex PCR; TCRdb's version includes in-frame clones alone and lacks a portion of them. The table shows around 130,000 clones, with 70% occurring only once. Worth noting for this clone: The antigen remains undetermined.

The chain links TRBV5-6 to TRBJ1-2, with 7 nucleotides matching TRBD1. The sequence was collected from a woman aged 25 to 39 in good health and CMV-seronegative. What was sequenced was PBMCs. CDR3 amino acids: CASSLDRGGYTF. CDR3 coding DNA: TGTGCCAGCAGCTTGGACAGGGGTGGCTACACCTTC.